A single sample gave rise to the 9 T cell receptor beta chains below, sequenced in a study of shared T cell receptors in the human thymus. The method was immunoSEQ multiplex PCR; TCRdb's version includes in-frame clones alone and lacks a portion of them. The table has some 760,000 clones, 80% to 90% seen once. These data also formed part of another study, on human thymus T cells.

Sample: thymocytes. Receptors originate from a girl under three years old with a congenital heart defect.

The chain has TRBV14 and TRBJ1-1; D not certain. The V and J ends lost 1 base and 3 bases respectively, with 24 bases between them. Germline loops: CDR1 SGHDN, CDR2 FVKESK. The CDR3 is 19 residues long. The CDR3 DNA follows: TGTGCCAGCAGCCAAGCCCAGGCCCACGAGCCATCATCGGACACTGAAGCTTTCTTT. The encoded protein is CASSQAQAHEPSSDTEAFF.

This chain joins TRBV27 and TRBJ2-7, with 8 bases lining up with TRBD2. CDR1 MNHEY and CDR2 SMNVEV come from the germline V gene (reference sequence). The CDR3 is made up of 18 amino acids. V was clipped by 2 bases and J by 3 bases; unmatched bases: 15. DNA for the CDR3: TGTGCCAGCAGTTTAGGGTCCGGGGGGGGGTTTTCCCGCTACGAGCAGTACTTC. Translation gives CASSLGSGGGFSRYEQYF.

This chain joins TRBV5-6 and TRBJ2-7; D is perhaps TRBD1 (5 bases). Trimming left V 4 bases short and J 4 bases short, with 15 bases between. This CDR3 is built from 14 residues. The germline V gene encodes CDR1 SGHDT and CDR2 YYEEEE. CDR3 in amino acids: CASSPTDTTYEQYF. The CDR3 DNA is TGTGCCAGCAGCCCTACGGACACTACATACGAGCAGTACTTC.

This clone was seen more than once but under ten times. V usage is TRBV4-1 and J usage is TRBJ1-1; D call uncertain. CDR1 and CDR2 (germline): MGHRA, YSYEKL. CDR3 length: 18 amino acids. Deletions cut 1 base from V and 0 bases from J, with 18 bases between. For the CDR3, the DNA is TGCGCCAGCAGCCAAGCCCGAGGGCCAGCGATGATGAACACTGAAGCTTTCTTT. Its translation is CASSQARGPAMMNTEAFF.

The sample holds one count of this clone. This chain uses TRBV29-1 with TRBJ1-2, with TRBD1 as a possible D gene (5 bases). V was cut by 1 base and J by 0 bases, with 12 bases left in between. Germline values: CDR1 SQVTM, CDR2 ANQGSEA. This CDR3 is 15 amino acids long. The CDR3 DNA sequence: TGCAGCGTTGAAGCAACAGGTCCGACTAACTATGGCTACACCTTC. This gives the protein CSVEATGPTNYGYTF.

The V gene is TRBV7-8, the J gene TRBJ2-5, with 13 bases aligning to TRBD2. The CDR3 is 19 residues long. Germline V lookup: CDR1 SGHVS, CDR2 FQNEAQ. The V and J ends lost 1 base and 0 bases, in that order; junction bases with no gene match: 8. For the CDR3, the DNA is TGTGCCAGCAGCTTAGTATACGGGACTAGCGGGGATTACCAAGAGACCCAGTACTTC. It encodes CASSLVYGTSGDYQETQYF.

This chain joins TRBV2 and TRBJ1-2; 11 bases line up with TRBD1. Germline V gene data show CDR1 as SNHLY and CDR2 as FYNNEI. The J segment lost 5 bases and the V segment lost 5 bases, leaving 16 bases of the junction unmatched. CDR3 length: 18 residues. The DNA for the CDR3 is TGTGCCAGCAGTAAGAGTGGCGGGACAGGGGGGGAGACATATGGCTACACCTTC. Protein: CASSKSGGTGGETYGYTF.

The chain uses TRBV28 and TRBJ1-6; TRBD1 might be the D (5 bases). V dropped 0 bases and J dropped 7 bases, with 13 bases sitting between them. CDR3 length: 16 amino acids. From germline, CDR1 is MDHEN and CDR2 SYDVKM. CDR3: CASSLWNRPTNSPLHF. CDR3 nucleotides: TGTGCCAGCAGTTTATGGAACAGGCCCACCAATTCACCCCTCCACTTT.

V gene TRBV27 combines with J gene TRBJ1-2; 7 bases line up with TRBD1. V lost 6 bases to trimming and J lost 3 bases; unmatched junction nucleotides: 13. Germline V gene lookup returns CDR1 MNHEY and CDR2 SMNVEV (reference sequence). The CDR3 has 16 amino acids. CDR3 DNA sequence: TGTGCCAGCAGGAGGGAGGAGGGGGCGGTTGACTATGGCTACACCTTC. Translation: CASRREEGAVDYGYTF.